The sequence of this TCR beta chain was determined in a study of graft-versus-host responses after intestinal transplantation. Study as a whole: Recipients had multivisceral, liver-intestinal, or isolated intestinal transplants.

Some clones are missing from TCRdb's copy, which holds only in-frame ones; the method was immunoSEQ multiplex PCR. The sample shows about 120,000 clones, approximately 90% of them seen only once. Germline assignment: CDR1 LNHNV and CDR2 YYDKDF (reference sequence). The CDR3 runs to 17 residues. Trimming removed 0 bases at V and 1 base at J, with 12 bases between. Whole-study results and caveats: Graft-donor T cell macrochimerism in patients accompanied high graft-versus-host to host-versus-graft clonal ratios in allografts. Recipient bone marrow held GvH clones, some seen earlier in ileum or blood. Early post-transplant declines in HvG were associated with peak levels of circulating GvH clones.

This clone was found once. Its antigen is as yet unknown. This receptor was taken from a human donor who received an intestinal transplant. This specimen was unstimulated CD4+ T cells sorted from spleen or lymph node cells, taken before intestinal transplant. The chain links TRBV15 to TRBJ2-2, with D possibly TRBD1 on 6 matching bases. For the CDR3, the DNA is TGTGCCACCAGCAGAGATCATGTACAGGGGAACACCGGGGAGCTGTTTTTT. Translated, it gives CATSRDHVQGNTGELFF.